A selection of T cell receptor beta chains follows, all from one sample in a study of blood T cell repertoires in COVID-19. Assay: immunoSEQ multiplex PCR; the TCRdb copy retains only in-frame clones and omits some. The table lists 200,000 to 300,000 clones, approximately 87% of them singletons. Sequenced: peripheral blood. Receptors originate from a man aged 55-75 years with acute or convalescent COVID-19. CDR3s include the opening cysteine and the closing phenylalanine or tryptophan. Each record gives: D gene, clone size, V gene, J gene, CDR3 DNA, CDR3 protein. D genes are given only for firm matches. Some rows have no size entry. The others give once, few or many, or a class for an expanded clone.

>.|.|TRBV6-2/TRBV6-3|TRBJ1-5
TGTGCCAGCAGTTGGGGGGGGAACTTAAATCAGCCCCAGCATTTT
CASSWGGNLNQPQHF
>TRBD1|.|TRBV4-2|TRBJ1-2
TGTGCCAGCAGCCAAACAGGGGGCTTGGGCTACACCTTC
CASSQTGGLGYTF
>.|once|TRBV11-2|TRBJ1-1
TGTGCCAGCAGCTTGTCCGTGGCAGGGGTACAACATAGAGCTTTCTTT
CASSLSVAGVQHRAFF
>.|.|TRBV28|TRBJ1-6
TGTGCCAGCAGTTTATTCCGCAGGGGACGAGGGTCACCCCTCCACTTT
CASSLFRRGRGSPLHF
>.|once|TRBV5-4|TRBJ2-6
TGTGCCAGCAGCCTACTGGACAGCCTCTCTGGGGCCAACGTCCTGACTTTC
CASSLLDSLSGANVLTF
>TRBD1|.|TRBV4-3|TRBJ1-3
TGCGCCAGCAGCCAAGCCCCGGGGACAGGGGGAAACACCATATATTTT
CASSQAPGTGGNTIYF
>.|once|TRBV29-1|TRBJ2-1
TGCAGCGTTAACCCCAGGGGGGTCTTGGAAGAGCAGTTCTTC
CSVNPRGVLEEQFF
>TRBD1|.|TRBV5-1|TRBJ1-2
TGCGCCAGCAGAGACGCCGGGACAGCTAACTATGGCTACACCTTC
CASRDAGTANYGYTF
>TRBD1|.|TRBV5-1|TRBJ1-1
TGCGCCAGCAGCTCGGGGACAGGACCCTTGAACACTGAAGCTTTCTTT
CASSSGTGPLNTEAFF
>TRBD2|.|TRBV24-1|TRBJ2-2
TGTGCCACCAGTGAACCTAGCGGGATGAACACCGGGGAGCTGTTTTTT
CATSEPSGMNTGELFF
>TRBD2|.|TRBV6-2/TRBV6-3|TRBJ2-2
TGTGCCAGCAGTTACGTTCTAGCGGGAAGGAACACCGGGGAGCTGTTTTTT
CASSYVLAGRNTGELFF
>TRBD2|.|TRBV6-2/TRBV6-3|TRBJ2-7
TGTGCCAGCAGCCCTAGCGGGGCGGACGTACTGGCTACCTACGAGCAGTACTTC
CASSPSGADVLATYEQYF
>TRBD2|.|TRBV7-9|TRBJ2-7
TGTGCCAGCAGCCCGGCGGGAGATGCCTACGAGCAGTACTTC
CASSPAGDAYEQYF
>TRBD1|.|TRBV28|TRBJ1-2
TGTGCCAGCAGCTCAGGGGGGACCGGCTATGGCTACACCTTC
CASSSGGTGYGYTF
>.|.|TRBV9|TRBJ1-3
TGTGCCAGCAGCGTAGCTACAGACTCTGGAAACACCATATATTTT
CASSVATDSGNTIYF
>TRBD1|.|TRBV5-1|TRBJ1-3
TGCGCCAGCAGCGAACGGACAGGGGATGGAAACACCATATATTTT
CASSERTGDGNTIYF
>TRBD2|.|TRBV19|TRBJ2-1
TGTGCCAGTAGTATAGGAGCTTGGACTAGCGGGAGAAGGGCCTACAATGAGCAGTTCTTC
CASSIGAWTSGRRAYNEQFF